Listed here is a single TCR beta chain. Its cognate antigen is unknown. Germline CDR1 and CDR2: SNHLY and FYNNEI. The CDR3 totals 16 residues. The J segment lost 4 bases and the V segment lost 6 bases, leaving 10 bases of the junction unmatched. The sample belongs to a study of T cells in localized non-small cell lung cancer. Overall study findings and caveats: The study detected a median 57 of the top 100 tumor clones in adjacent lung.

The table came from immunoSEQ multiplex PCR; TCRdb's copy has only in-frame clones and leaves some out. The repertoire holds about 130,000 clones, around 89% seen once, with approximately 1.5% in the top ten. The chain recombines TRBV2 with TRBJ2-7; 12 nucleotides match TRBD2. The input for sequencing was peripheral blood, taken before any cancer treatment. This sequence originates from a female donor at least 60 years old with stage I lung adenocarcinoma. In nucleotides, the CDR3 is TGTGCCAGCAGCCCTACTAGCGGGAGGTTCCATTACGAGCAGTACTTC. Amino acid sequence: CASSPTSGRFHYEQYF.